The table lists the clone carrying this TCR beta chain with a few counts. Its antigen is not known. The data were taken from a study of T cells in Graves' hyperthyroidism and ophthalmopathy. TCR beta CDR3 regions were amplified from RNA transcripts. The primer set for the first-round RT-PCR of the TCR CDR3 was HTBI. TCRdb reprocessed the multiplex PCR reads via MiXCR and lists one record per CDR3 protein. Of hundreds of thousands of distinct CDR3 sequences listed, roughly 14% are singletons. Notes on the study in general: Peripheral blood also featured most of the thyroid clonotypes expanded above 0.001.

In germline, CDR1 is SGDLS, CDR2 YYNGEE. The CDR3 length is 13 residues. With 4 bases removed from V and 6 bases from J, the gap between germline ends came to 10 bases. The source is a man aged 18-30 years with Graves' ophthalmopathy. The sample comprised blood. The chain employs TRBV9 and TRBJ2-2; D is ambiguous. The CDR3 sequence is CASSLGPAGELFF. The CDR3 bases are TGTGCCAGCAGCCTTGGACCGGCCGGGGAGCTGTTTTTT.